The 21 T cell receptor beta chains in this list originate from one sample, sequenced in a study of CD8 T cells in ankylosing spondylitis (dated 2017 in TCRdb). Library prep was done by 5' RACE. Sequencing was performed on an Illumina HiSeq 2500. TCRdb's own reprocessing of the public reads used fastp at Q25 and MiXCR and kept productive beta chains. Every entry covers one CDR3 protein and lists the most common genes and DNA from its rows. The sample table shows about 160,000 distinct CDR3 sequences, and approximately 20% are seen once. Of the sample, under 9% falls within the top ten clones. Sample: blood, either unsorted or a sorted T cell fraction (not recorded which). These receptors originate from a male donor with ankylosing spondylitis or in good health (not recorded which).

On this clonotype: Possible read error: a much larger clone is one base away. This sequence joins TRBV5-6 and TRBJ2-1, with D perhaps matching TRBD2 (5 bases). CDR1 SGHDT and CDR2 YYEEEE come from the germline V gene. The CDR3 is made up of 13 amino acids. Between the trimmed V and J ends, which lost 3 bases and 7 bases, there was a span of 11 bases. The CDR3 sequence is CASSWRLWNEQFF. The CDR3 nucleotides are TGTGCCAGCAGCTGGAGACTATGGAATGAGCAGTTCTTC.

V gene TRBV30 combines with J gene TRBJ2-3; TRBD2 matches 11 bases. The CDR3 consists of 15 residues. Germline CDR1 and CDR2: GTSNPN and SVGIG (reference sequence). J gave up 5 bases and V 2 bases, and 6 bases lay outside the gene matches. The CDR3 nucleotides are TGTGCCTGGAGTTTAGCGGGAGGGCCCGGAGATACGCAGTATTTT. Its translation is CAWSLAGGPGDTQYF.

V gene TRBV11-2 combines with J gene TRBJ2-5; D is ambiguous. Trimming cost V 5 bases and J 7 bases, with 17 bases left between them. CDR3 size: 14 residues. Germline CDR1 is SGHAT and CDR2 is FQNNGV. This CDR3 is CASSPERLVGTQYF. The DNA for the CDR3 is TGTGCCAGCAGCCCGGAAAGATTAGTTGGGACCCAGTACTTC. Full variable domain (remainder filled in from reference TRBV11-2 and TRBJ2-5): EAGVAQSPRYKIIEKRQSVAFWCNPISGHATLYWYQQILGQGPKLLIQFQNNGVVDDSQLPKDRFSAERLKGVDSTLKIQPAKLEDSAVYLCASSPERLVGTQYFGPGTRLLVL.

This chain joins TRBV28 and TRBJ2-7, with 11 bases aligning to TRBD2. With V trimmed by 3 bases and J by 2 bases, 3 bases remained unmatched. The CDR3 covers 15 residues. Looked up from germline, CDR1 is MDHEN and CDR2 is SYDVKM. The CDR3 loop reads CASSFTLAGAYEQYF. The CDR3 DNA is TGTGCCAGCAGTTTCACACTAGCGGGGGCCTACGAGCAGTACTTC.

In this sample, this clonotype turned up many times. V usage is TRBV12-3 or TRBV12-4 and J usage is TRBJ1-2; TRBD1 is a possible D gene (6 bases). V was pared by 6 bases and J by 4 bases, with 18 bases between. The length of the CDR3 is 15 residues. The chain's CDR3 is CASRTAGARRYGYTF. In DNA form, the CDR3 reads TGTGCCAGCAGGACCGCAGGGGCGCGCCGCTATGGCTACACCTTC.

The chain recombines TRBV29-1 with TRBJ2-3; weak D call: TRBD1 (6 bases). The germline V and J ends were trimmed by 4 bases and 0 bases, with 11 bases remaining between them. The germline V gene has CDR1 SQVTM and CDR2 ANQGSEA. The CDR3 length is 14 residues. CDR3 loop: CSVVRGDSTDTQYF. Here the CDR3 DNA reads TGCAGCGTTGTCAGGGGTGACAGCACAGATACGCAGTATTTT.

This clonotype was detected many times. Here the CDR3 DNA reads TGCGCCAGCAGCGAGGGGACAAGTCTCTACGAGCAGTACTTC. This encodes CASSEGTSLYEQYF. This rearrangement joins TRBV5-1 to TRBJ2-7, with a tentative D call TRBD1 (6 bases). The V gene's germline CDR1 is SGHRS and CDR2 YFSETQ. CDR3 length: 14 amino acids. The germline V and J ends were trimmed by 4 bases and 3 bases, with 14 bases remaining between them.

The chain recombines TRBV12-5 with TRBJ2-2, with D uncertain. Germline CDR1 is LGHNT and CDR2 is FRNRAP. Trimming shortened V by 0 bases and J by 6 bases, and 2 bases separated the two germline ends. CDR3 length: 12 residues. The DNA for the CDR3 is TGTGCTAGTGGTTTGGTCCCCGGGGAGCTGTTTTTT. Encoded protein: CASGLVPGELFF.

The CDR3 sequence: CASSEGGRADEKLFF. The CDR3 DNA sequence: TGTGCCAGCAGTGAAGGGGGCAGGGCGGATGAAAAACTGTTTTTT. This chain uses TRBV25-1 with TRBJ1-4; a weak D match, TRBD1 (6 bases). The CDR3 is 15 amino acids. Germline lookup yields CDR1 MGHDK and CDR2 SYGVNS. V lost 2 bases and J 6 bases, leaving 13 bases between the germline ends.

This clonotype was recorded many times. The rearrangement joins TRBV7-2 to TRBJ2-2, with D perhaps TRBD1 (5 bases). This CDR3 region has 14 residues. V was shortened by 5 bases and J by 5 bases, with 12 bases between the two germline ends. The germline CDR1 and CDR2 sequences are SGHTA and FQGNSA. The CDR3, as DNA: TGTGCCAGCAGCCTCCAGACAGAGACCGGGGAGCTGTTTTTT. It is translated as CASSLQTETGELFF.

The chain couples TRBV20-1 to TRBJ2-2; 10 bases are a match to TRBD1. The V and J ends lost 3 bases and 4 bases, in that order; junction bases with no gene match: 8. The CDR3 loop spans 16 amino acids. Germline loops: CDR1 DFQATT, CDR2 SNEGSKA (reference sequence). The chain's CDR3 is CSARPTGGVFTGELFF. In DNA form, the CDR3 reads TGCAGTGCTAGGCCGACAGGGGGCGTGTTCACCGGGGAGCTGTTTTTT.

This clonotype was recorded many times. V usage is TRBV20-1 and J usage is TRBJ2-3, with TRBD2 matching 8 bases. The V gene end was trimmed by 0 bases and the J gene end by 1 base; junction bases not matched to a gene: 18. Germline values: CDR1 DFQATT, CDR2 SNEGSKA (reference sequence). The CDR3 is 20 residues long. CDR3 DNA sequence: TGCAGTGCTAGAGATTGGGGAGTCGTGGTAGCGGGATCTGGCACAGATACGCAGTATTTT. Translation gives CSARDWGVVVAGSGTDTQYF.

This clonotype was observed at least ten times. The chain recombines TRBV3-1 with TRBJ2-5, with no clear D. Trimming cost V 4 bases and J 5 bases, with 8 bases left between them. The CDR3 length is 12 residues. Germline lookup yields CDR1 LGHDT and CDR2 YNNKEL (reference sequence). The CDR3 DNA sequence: TGTGCCAGCAGCCCAGGATCTGAGACCCAGTACTTC. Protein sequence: CASSPGSETQYF.

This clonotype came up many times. The CDR3 protein is CASTSSRGLDYEQYF. The CDR3 bases are TGTGCCAGCACCTCGTCGCGGGGCCTAGACTACGAGCAGTACTTC. V is TRBV6-1 and J is TRBJ2-7, with a weak D call TRBD2 (6 bases). From germline, CDR1 is MNHNS and CDR2 SASEGT. V lost 7 bases and J 3 bases, leaving 19 bases between the germline ends. The CDR3 is 15 amino acids.

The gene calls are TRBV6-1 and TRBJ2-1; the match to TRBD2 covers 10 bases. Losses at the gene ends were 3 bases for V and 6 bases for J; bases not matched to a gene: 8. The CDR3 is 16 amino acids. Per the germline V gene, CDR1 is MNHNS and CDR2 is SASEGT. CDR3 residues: CASSENLGLAFNEQFF. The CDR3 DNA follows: TGTGCCAGCAGTGAGAACTTGGGACTAGCGTTCAATGAGCAGTTCTTC.

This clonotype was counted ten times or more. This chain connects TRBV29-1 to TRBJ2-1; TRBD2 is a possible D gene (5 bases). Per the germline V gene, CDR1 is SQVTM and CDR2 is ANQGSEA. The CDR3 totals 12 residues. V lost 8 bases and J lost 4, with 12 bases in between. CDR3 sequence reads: CSILGRYNEQFF. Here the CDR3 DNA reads TGCAGCATCCTAGGGAGATACAATGAGCAGTTCTTC.

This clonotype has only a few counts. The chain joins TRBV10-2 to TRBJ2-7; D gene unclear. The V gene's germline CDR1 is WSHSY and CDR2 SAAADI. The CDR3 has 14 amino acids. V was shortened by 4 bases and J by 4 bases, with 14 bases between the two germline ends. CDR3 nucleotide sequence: TGCGCCAGCAGTGTATCCGGTGCAGAGTACGAGCAGTACTTC. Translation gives CASSVSGAEYEQYF.

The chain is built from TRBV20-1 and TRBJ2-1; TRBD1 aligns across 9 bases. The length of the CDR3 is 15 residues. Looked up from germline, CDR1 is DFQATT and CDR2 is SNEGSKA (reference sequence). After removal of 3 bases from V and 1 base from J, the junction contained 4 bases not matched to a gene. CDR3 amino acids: CSARVGTGSYNEQFF. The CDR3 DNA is TGCAGTGCTAGGGTCGGGACAGGGTCCTACAATGAGCAGTTCTTC.

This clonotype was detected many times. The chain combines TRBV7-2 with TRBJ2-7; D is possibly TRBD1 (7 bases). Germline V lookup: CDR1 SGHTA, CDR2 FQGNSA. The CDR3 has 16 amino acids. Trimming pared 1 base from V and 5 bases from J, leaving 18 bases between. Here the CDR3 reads CASSLGLQQGGNEQYF. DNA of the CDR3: TGTGCCAGCAGCTTAGGGCTGCAGCAGGGGGGCAACGAGCAGTACTTC.

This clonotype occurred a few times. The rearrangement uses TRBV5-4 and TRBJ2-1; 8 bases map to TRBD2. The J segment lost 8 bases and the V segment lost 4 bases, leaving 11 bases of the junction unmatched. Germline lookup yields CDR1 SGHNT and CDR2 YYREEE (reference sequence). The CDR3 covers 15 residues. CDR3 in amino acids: CASSHPGLEMDEQFF. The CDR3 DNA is TGTGCCAGCAGCCACCCGGGACTAGAGATGGATGAGCAGTTCTTC. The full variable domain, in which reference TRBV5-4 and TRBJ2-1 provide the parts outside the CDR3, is ETGVTQSPTHLIKTRGQQVTLRCSSQSGHNTVSWYQQALGQGPQFIFQYYREEENGRGNFPPRFSGLQFPNYSSELNVNALELDDSALYLCASSHPGLEMDEQFFGPGTRLTVL.

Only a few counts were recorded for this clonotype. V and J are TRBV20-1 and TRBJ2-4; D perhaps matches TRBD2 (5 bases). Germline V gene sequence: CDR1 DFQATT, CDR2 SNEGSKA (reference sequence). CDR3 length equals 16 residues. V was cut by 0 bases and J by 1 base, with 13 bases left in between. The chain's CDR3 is CSARDRTSGAKNIQYF. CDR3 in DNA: TGCAGTGCTAGAGATCGCACTAGTGGTGCCAAAAACATTCAGTACTTC.